These 31 T cell receptor beta chains originate from one sample sequenced in a study of blood T cell repertoires in COVID-19. This table comes from immunoSEQ multiplex PCR, and its TCRdb copy is limited to in-frame clones, with some not included. The sample holds tens of thousands of clones, roughly 83% seen once. What was sequenced was peripheral blood. These receptors originate from a man aged 80 or over with active or convalescent COVID-19.

The V and J genes are TRBV18 and TRBJ2-7; tentatively, D is TRBD2 (6 bases). Germline CDR1 reads KGHSH; CDR2 reads LQKENI. There are 16 residues in the CDR3. Between the trimmed V and J ends, which lost 3 bases and 6 bases, there was a span of 21 bases. This chain's CDR3 is CASSPWGSGRSREQYF. CDR3 nucleotides: TGTGCCAGCTCACCTTGGGGTAGCGGCCGCTCTCGCGAGCAGTACTTC.

The chain has TRBV19 and TRBJ2-7, with 7 bases lining up with TRBD1. Germline V CDR1 and CDR2: LNHDA, SQIVND (reference sequence). The CDR3 loop spans 14 amino acids. The junction had 2 bases not matched to a gene; V was cut back by 1 base and J by 2 bases. Here the CDR3 reads CASSIVQGPYEQYF. The CDR3 DNA reads as TGTGCCAGTAGTATAGTACAGGGGCCCTACGAGCAGTACTTC.

This chain links TRBV18 with TRBJ1-2; possible D gene TRBD1, 6 bases. CDR3 length: 14 residues. The V and J ends lost 6 bases and 4 bases respectively, with 15 bases between them. Germline assignment: CDR1 KGHSH and CDR2 LQKENI. Here the CDR3 reads CASSQQGRTYGYTF. As DNA, the CDR3 is TGTGCCAGCTCCCAACAGGGCCGTACCTATGGCTACACCTTC.

The V and J genes are TRBV28 and TRBJ1-2, with TRBD1 identical over 9 bases. Germline assignment: CDR1 MDHEN and CDR2 SYDVKM. This CDR3 region has 15 residues. V was pared by 6 bases and J by 3 bases, with 8 bases of the junction left unmatched. The CDR3, as DNA: TGTGCCAGCAGAAAACAGGGGGCGCAGGACTATGGCTACACCTTC. Its translation is CASRKQGAQDYGYTF.

The chain recombines TRBV3-1 (or the pseudogene TRBV3-2) with TRBJ2-2, with a weak D call TRBD2 (6 bases). In germline, CDR1 is LGHDT, CDR2 YNNKEL (reference sequence). Trimming removed 1 base at V and 5 bases at J, with 14 bases between. The CDR3 covers 16 residues. CDR3 nucleotide sequence: TGTGCCAGCAGCCAAGTTCCGGGAGAGGGTACCGGGGAGCTGTTTTTT. Translation gives CASSQVPGEGTGELFF.

The chain uses TRBV6-2 or TRBV6-3 and TRBJ2-1; 9 bases fit TRBD2. This CDR3 spans 16 amino acids. Germline loops: CDR1 MNHEY, CDR2 SVGEGT. V shed 0 bases and J 9 bases; nucleotides not matched to a gene: 9. The CDR3 loop reads CASSYSTLAGAVEQFF. DNA for the CDR3: TGTGCCAGCAGTTACTCGACTTTAGCGGGAGCGGTTGAGCAGTTCTTC.

This clone was detected only a few times. This chain links TRBV19 with TRBJ2-7; a weak D match, TRBD1 (6 bases). The CDR3 consists of 13 residues. V was clipped by 7 bases and J by 7 bases, with 17 bases between them. Looked up from germline, CDR1 is LNHDA and CDR2 is SQIVND (reference sequence). This chain's CDR3 is CASTGAGVREQYF. DNA for the CDR3: TGTGCCAGTACGGGTGCAGGGGTGAGGGAGCAGTACTTC. The entire variable domain, with the rest obtained from reference TRBV19 and TRBJ2-7, is as follows: DGGITQSPKYLFRKEGQNVTLSCEQNLNHDAMYWYRQDPGQGLRLIYYSQIVNDFQKGDIAEGYSVSREKKESFPLTVTSAQKNPTAFYLCASTGAGVREQYFGPGTRLTVT.

This chain connects TRBV15 to TRBJ1-2; D is perhaps TRBD1 (6 bases). V lost 0 bases, J lost 4 bases, and 12 bases lay in between. The germline gives CDR1 LNHNV, CDR2 YYDKDF (reference sequence). CDR3 size: 15 residues. DNA of the CDR3: TGTGCCACCAGCAGAGATAGGCAGGGGCCCTATGGCTACACCTTC. It specifies CATSRDRQGPYGYTF.

The chain recombines TRBV11-3 with TRBJ2-1; weak D call: TRBD2 (5 bases). The CDR3 spans 13 residues. V lost 1 base and J lost 7, with 8 bases in between. The V gene's germline CDR1 is SGHNT and CDR2 YENEEA. CDR3 in amino acids: CASSLAGSNEQFF. CDR3 sequence (DNA): TGTGCCAGCAGCTTAGCGGGAAGTAATGAGCAGTTCTTC.

V is TRBV6-4 and J is TRBJ1-6, with 7 nucleotides matching TRBD1. The CDR3 sequence is 14 residues long. CDR1 MRHNA and CDR2 SNTAGT come from the germline V gene. V shed 4 bases, J shed 10 bases, and the junction held 7 bases outside the gene matches. CDR3 residues: CASSGSQGESPLHF. The DNA of the CDR3 is TGTGCCAGCAGTGGATCCCAGGGGGAGTCACCCCTCCACTTT.

This clone occurred once. The genes are TRBV5-5 and TRBJ1-5; D unclear. The CDR3 has 14 residues. V lost 0 bases, J lost 4 bases, and 8 bases lay in between. The germline V gene encodes CDR1 SGHKS and CDR2 YYEKEE (reference sequence). The CDR3, as DNA: TGTGCCAGCAGCTTGGGGGCTGGAAATCAGCCCCAGCATTTT. It specifies CASSLGAGNQPQHF.

Written as DNA, the CDR3 is TGTGCCAGCAGTGAAATGAAGGGAGAGGCCTATAATTCACCCCTCCACTTT. Protein product: CASSEMKGEAYNSPLHF. This sequence joins TRBV6-1 and TRBJ1-6; D remains unclear. The CDR3 has 17 residues. Germline CDR1 is MNHNS and CDR2 is SASEGT. Trimming left V 2 bases short and J 2 bases short, with 13 bases between.

The J gene is TRBJ2-1, the V gene TRBV5-6; D is possibly TRBD1 (6 bases). The CDR3 extends over 15 amino acids. CDR1 and CDR2 (germline): SGHDT, YYEEEE. V lost 3 bases and J lost 3, with 13 bases in between. In nucleotides, the CDR3 is TGTGCCAGCAGCTCAATACAGGGTTTCTACAATGAGCAGTTCTTC. It yields the protein CASSSIQGFYNEQFF.

This clone was seen only a few times. The rearrangement links TRBV5-1 to TRBJ2-1; TRBD2 agrees at 13 bases. The length of the CDR3 is 15 residues. In germline, CDR1 is SGHRS, CDR2 YFSETQ. With V trimmed by 4 bases and J by 9 bases, 7 bases remained unmatched. DNA of the CDR3: TGCGCCAGCAGCACGGGACTAGCGGGGATGGTTGAGCAGTTCTTC. Residues: CASSTGLAGMVEQFF.

The CDR3 nucleotides read TGTGCCAGCAGTGATCCAGGGTTGTATGGCTACACCTTC. Its translation: CASSDPGLYGYTF. V usage is TRBV2 and J usage is TRBJ1-2; D is perhaps TRBD1 (5 bases). This CDR3 contains 13 residues. V was cut by 3 bases and J by 5 bases, with 10 bases left in between. CDR1 SNHLY and CDR2 FYNNEI come from the germline V gene.

This chain connects TRBV3-1 (or the pseudogene TRBV3-2) to TRBJ1-1, with D unclear. The ends were cut back, 0 bases at V and 6 bases at J, with 8 bases in the middle. Germline V lookup: CDR1 LGHDT, CDR2 YNNKEL (reference sequence). This CDR3 region has 13 residues. The CDR3 loop reads CASSQEVLSEAFF. CDR3 nucleotides: TGTGCCAGCAGCCAAGAGGTACTATCTGAAGCTTTCTTT.

V gene TRBV5-5 combines with J gene TRBJ1-5, with D possibly matching TRBD1 (5 bases). This CDR3 is built from 16 residues. CDR1 is SGHKS, CDR2 YYEKEE, per germline (reference sequence). The V end was cut by 4 bases, the J end by 6 bases, with 20 bases between. The CDR3 region is CASSKQLGREGQPQHF. The DNA of the CDR3 is TGTGCCAGCAGCAAACAACTCGGCAGGGAAGGTCAGCCCCAGCATTTT.

V is TRBV6-5 and J is TRBJ2-2; TRBD1 agrees at 9 bases. There are 12 residues in the CDR3. Looked up from germline, CDR1 is MNHEY and CDR2 is SVGAGI. After removal of 7 bases from V and 12 bases from J, the junction contained 6 bases not matched to a gene. The CDR3 nucleotides are TGTGCCAGCACCCGGGGACAGGGAAAGCTGTTTTTT. Its translation: CASTRGQGKLFF.

The V gene is TRBV7-6, the J gene TRBJ1-3; 7 bases are a match to TRBD1. Germline V gene sequence: CDR1 SGHVS, CDR2 FNYEAQ. The V segment lost 5 bases and the J segment 2 bases; nucleotides outside the gene matches: 6. The CDR3 has 15 residues. Written as DNA, the CDR3 is TGTGCCAGCAGCAGAACGACAGGGACTGGAAACACCATATATTTT. Protein: CASSRTTGTGNTIYF.

This clone was seen more than once but under ten times. The V call is TRBV30, the J call TRBJ2-5, with unresolved D. This CDR3 has 13 amino acids. CDR1 is GTSNPN, CDR2 SVGIG, per germline (reference sequence). V was trimmed by 1 base and J by 2 bases, leaving 8 bases between them. CDR3 amino acids: CAWSAPNQETQYF. In DNA, the CDR3 is TGTGCCTGGAGTGCCCCAAATCAAGAGACCCAGTACTTC.

CDR3 residues: CASSGDRPNTGELFF. In DNA form, the CDR3 reads TGTGCCAGCAGCGGAGACAGGCCGAACACCGGGGAGCTGTTTTTT. The chain uses TRBV7-2 and TRBJ2-2, with D possibly TRBD1 on 6 matching bases. V lost 5 bases and J 0 bases, leaving 10 bases between the germline ends. The germline V gene encodes CDR1 SGHTA and CDR2 FQGNSA. This CDR3 is built from 15 residues.

The chain is built from TRBV25-1 and TRBJ1-1; D might be TRBD1 (6 bases). V was shortened by 2 bases and J by 11 bases, with 21 bases between the two germline ends. The CDR3 totals 15 residues. Germline V CDR1 and CDR2: MGHDK, SYGVNS. The CDR3 region is CASSEGRVRGGSAFF. In DNA form, the CDR3 reads TGTGCCAGCAGTGAAGGCCGGGTTAGGGGGGGTTCGGCTTTCTTT.

This clone was seen a single time. The chain employs TRBV27 and TRBJ1-6, with D perhaps TRBD1 (5 bases). The CDR3 covers 14 residues. V was clipped by 4 bases and J by 13 bases, with 17 bases between them. The germline V gene encodes CDR1 MNHEY and CDR2 SMNVEV (reference sequence). CDR3: CASSSGDLARPLHF. Here the CDR3 DNA reads TGTGCCAGCAGTTCGGGGGACCTAGCAAGGCCCCTCCACTTT.

The rearrangement uses TRBV25-1 and TRBJ2-6, with D unclear. In germline, CDR1 is MGHDK, CDR2 SYGVNS. The CDR3 is 17 residues long. V lost 0 bases to trimming and J lost 0 bases, with 9 bases between them. The CDR3: CASSEYIVFSGANVLTF. The DNA for the CDR3 is TGTGCCAGCAGTGAATATATAGTTTTCTCTGGGGCCAACGTCCTGACTTTC.

This clone showed up just once. For the CDR3, the DNA is TGTGCCAGCAGCTTGCAGTCAGGGGGCGCGGAGACCCAGTACTTC. As protein: CASSLQSGGAETQYF. The chain joins TRBV5-4 to TRBJ2-5; 8 bases align to TRBD1. The germline CDR1 and CDR2 sequences are SGHNT and YYREEE (reference sequence). The CDR3 covers 15 residues. The ends lost 1 base at V and 5 bases at J; junction bases unmatched: 7. Using reference TRBV5-4 and TRBJ2-5 for the parts outside the CDR3, the full variable domain is ETGVTQSPTHLIKTRGQQVTLRCSSQSGHNTVSWYQQALGQGPQFIFQYYREEENGRGNFPPRFSGLQFPNYSSELNVNALELDDSALYLCASSLQSGGAETQYFGPGTRLLVL.

The rearrangement links TRBV7-2 to TRBJ1-5; the match to TRBD1 covers 7 bases. J gave up 6 bases and V 1 base, and 9 bases lay outside the gene matches. Per germline, CDR1 SGHTA and CDR2 FQGNSA. The CDR3 length is 16 residues. This CDR3 reads CASSLGFRGMIQPQHF. DNA for the CDR3: TGTGCCAGCAGCTTAGGGTTCAGGGGGATGATTCAGCCCCAGCATTTT.

V is TRBV11-2 and J is TRBJ2-3; no clear D gene. CDR1 is SGHAT, CDR2 FQNNGV, per germline. CDR3 size: 14 residues. V was clipped by 5 bases and J by 2 bases, with 11 bases between them. Here the CDR3 reads CASSRGGITDTQYF. The CDR3 nucleotides read TGTGCCAGCAGCCGCGGCGGAATCACAGATACGCAGTATTTT.

The chain joins TRBV5-5 to TRBJ2-5; 8 positions agree with TRBD2. CDR1 is SGHKS and CDR2 is YYEKEE in the germline V gene (reference sequence). The CDR3 is 16 residues long. Unmatched junction bases numbered 8, after V lost 2 bases and J lost 2 bases. CDR3 region: CASSLGQLAGQETQYF. The CDR3 DNA sequence: TGTGCCAGCAGCTTAGGCCAGTTAGCGGGGCAAGAGACCCAGTACTTC.

The rearrangement joins TRBV27 to TRBJ2-6; D remains ambiguous. The germline CDR1 and CDR2 sequences are MNHEY and SMNVEV (reference sequence). V was pared by 2 bases and J by 0 bases, with 5 bases between. The CDR3 extends over 15 amino acids. The CDR3 protein is CASSLESSGANVLTF. CDR3 coding DNA: TGTGCCAGCAGTTTAGAGAGCTCTGGGGCCAACGTCCTGACTTTC.

The chain has TRBV9 and TRBJ2-6, with D possibly matching TRBD2 (5 bases). V lost 0 bases to trimming and J lost 0 bases, with 16 bases between them. Per the germline V gene, CDR1 is SGDLS and CDR2 is YYNGEE. This CDR3 is 19 amino acids long. CDR3 coding DNA: TGTGCCAGCAGCGTAGAGATTCGGGGTTTAAGCTCTGGGGCCAACGTCCTGACTTTC. This encodes CASSVEIRGLSSGANVLTF.

The chain couples TRBV19 to TRBJ2-7, with TRBD1 identical over 12 bases. The V gene end was trimmed by 5 bases and the J gene end by 1 base; junction bases not matched to a gene: 9. This CDR3 comprises 17 residues. CDR1 and CDR2 from the germline V gene are LNHDA and SQIVND (reference sequence). CDR3 in DNA: TGTGCCAGTAGTCACGGGACAGGGGGCTTGTTGTCCTACGAGCAGTACTTC. It codes for CASSHGTGGLLSYEQYF.